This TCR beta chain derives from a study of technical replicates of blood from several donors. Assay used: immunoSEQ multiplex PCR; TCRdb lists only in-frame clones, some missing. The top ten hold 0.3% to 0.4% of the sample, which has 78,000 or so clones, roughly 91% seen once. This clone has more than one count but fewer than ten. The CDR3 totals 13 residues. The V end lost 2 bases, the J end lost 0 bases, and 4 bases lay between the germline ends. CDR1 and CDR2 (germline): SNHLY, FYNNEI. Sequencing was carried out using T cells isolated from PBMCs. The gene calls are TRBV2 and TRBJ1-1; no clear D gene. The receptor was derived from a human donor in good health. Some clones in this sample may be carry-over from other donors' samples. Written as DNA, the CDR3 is TGTGCCAGCAGTGAAAATATGAACACTGAAGCTTTCTTT. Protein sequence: CASSENMNTEAFF.